The 3 T cell receptor beta chains in this list originate from one sample, sequenced in a study of T cells in Graves' hyperthyroidism and ophthalmopathy. Amplified TCR beta CDR3 regions derived from RNA transcripts. During a first-round RT-PCR of the TCR CDR3, the HTBI primer set was used. One entry per CDR3 protein results from TCRdb running MiXCR on the multiplex PCR reads. The sample yields roughly 530,000 distinct CDR3 sequences, 15% to 20% seen once. The sequencing input was blood. The receptors stem from a woman aged 18-30 years with Graves' ophthalmopathy.

This clonotype was recorded many times. The rearrangement uses TRBV7-6 and TRBJ2-1, with 7 bases matching TRBD1. CDR3 size: 14 residues. Looked up from germline, CDR1 is SGHVS and CDR2 is FNYEAQ. V was clipped by 4 bases and J by 6 bases; unmatched bases: 6. CDR3 sequence: CASSWDSWGNEQFF. CDR3 nucleotide sequence: TGTGCCAGCAGCTGGGACAGTTGGGGCAATGAGCAGTTCTTC. The full variable domain, with the rest looked up from reference TRBV7-6 and TRBJ2-1, is GAGVSQSPRYKVTKRGQDVALRCDPISGHVSLYWYRQALGQGPEFLTYFNYEAQQDKSGLPNDRFSAERPEGSISTLTIQRTEQRDSAMYRCASSWDSWGNEQFFGPGTRLTVL.

In its sample, this clonotype was seen a few times. The genes are TRBV6-1 and TRBJ2-7, with TRBD1 identical over 9 bases. CDR1 is MNHNS and CDR2 is SASEGT in the germline V gene. Trimming took 7 bases from V and 3 from J; bases not matched to a gene: 7. The CDR3 is made up of 14 amino acids. This chain's CDR3 is CASIPGQGIYEQYF. CDR3 coding DNA: TGTGCCAGCATCCCGGGACAGGGAATCTACGAGCAGTACTTC.

The table lists this clonotype with many counts. This chain connects TRBV27 to TRBJ2-3, with 8 nucleotides matching TRBD2. V shed 4 bases, J shed 1 base, and the junction held 7 bases outside the gene matches. The CDR3 spans 16 residues. CDR1 MNHEY and CDR2 SMNVEV come from the germline V gene (reference sequence). This chain's CDR3 is CASSSPGTRGTDTQYF. In nucleotides, the CDR3 is TGTGCCAGCAGTTCTCCCGGGACTAGGGGCACAGATACGCAGTATTTT.